This TCR beta chain was sequenced for a study of blood T cell repertoires in COVID-19. Overall study: T cells, B-cell-depleted T cells, or PBMCs supplied cDNA or gDNA.

Repertoires were generated with immunoSEQ multiplex PCR, while TCRdb's copy carries only in-frame clones and drops some. The repertoire includes 150,000 to 200,000 clones, roughly 85% of them detected once, and 3% to 3.5% sits in the top ten. V gave up 4 bases and J gave up 2 bases; unmatched junction bases: 6. Germline CDR1 and CDR2: LNHDA and SQIVND (reference sequence). The CDR3 loop spans 16 amino acids. The genes are TRBV19 and TRBJ2-1, with 9 bases aligning to TRBD1. Sequenced sample: peripheral blood. This TCR derives from a human donor with acute or convalescent COVID-19. The donor label of this sample is uncertain. In nucleotides, the CDR3 is TGTGCCAGTAGTACCTCCAGACAGGGGGCCTACAATGAGCAGTTCTTC. Protein: CASSTSRQGAYNEQFF. Variable domain in full (rest from reference TRBV19 and TRBJ2-1): DGGITQSPKYLFRKEGQNVTLSCEQNLNHDAMYWYRQDPGQGLRLIYYSQIVNDFQKGDIAEGYSVSREKKESFPLTVTSAQKNPTAFYLCASSTSRQGAYNEQFFGPGTRLTVL.